This T cell receptor (beta chain) was recorded in a study of T cells after posttransplantation cyclophosphamide. Study results and limitations: Later blood repertoires were often dominated by clones from the donor CD8+ memory compartment. Recipient CMV seropositivity and CMV reactivation strongly tracked TRB clonality. Blood and skin or GI T cell repertoires showed limited TRB overlap.

The data were produced by immunoSEQ multiplex PCR, yet TCRdb's version contains in-frame clones alone and is incomplete. Altogether roughly 21,000 clones are present, roughly 98% being singletons, with the ten largest covering about 0.13%. Peripheral blood was collected from the related graft donor on the marrow donation day. Worth noting for this clone: Its antigen is still unknown.

This CDR3 contains 12 residues. V was shortened by 5 bases and J by 2 bases, with 7 bases between the two germline ends. Germline V gene data show CDR1 as MNHEY and CDR2 as SVGAGI. The source of this sequence is a man in his forties in good health, CMV-negative, and a related stem cell transplant donor. The chain carries TRBV6-5 and TRBJ2-7, with a weak D call TRBD2 (6 bases). Sequencing was performed on naive CD8+ T cells sorted from PBMCs. This CDR3 is CASSGGAYEQYF. The CDR3 nucleotides read TGTGCCAGCAGTGGCGGGGCCTACGAGCAGTACTTC.